This is a list of T cell receptor beta chains from one sample in a study of T cells in Graves' hyperthyroidism and ophthalmopathy. TCRdb re-derived calls from the multiplex PCR reads in MiXCR, one entry per CDR3 protein. The sample yields around 800,000 distinct CDR3 sequences, 38% seen once. The sample comprised blood. The source is a young man with Graves' hyperthyroidism. The CDR3 runs from the conserved cysteine through the conserved F or W. Each record gives: J gene, V gene, CDR3 length, D gene, clone size, CDR3 DNA, CDR3 protein. D genes are given only for firm matches. A clone size is listed for some rows: how often the clone was seen (once, few, many), or a class if it is expanded.

>TRBJ1-2|TRBV20-1|12|NA|NA
TGCAGTGAGAAATCGGAGGACTATGGCTACACCTTC
CSEKSEDYGYTF
>TRBJ1-2|TRBV7-2|16|TRBD1|many
TGTGCCAGCAGCCCTCTCCCCGGACAGGTTAACTATGGCTACACCTTC
CASSPLPGQVNYGYTF
>TRBJ2-2|TRBV24-1|13|NA|many
TGTGCCACCAGTGACGGCAACACCGGGGAGCTGTTTTTT
CATSDGNTGELFF
>TRBJ2-5|TRBV2|15|NA|NA
TGTGCCAGCAGGGACCGGACAGGACTACAAGAGACCCAGTACTTC
CASRDRTGLQETQYF
>TRBJ1-1|TRBV6-5|14|NA|NA
TGTGCCAGCAGTTCGCCGGGGGGCGGAGCTGAAGCTTTCTTT
CASSSPGGGAEAFF
>TRBJ1-1|TRBV4-1|15|TRBD1|NA
TGCGCCAGCAGCCAAGAACAGGGGGTGGGAACTGAAGCTTTCTTT
CASSQEQGVGTEAFF
>TRBJ1-1|TRBV9|16|TRBD1|many
TGTGCCAGCAGCCCCCGGGAGACAGGGCTGAACACTGAAGCTTTCTTT
CASSPRETGLNTEAFF
>TRBJ1-2|TRBV7-9|14|TRBD1|many
TGTGCCAGCAGCCTGGACAGGGGGCGAGGTGGCTACACCTTC
CASSLDRGRGGYTF
>TRBJ2-7|TRBV28|11|NA|few
TGTGCCAGCAGGGAGACGGGCGAGCAGTACTTC
CASRETGEQYF
>TRBJ1-1|TRBV12-5|12|TRBD1|NA
TGTGCTAGTGGCGCCGGGACAGGGGAAGCTTTCTTT
CASGAGTGEAFF
>TRBJ1-6|TRBV7-3|13|NA|few
TGTGCCAGCAGCCCCTACTATAATTCACCCCTCCACTTT
CASSPYYNSPLHF
>TRBJ2-6|TRBV29-1|12|TRBD1|NA
TGCAGCGCTGACAGGGGGCAGGGCACTGAAGCTTTC
CSADRGQGTEAF
>TRBJ1-2|TRBV19|11|NA|NA
TGTGCCAGTACCGCGACAGGAGGCTACACCTTC
CASTATGGYTF
>TRBJ1-2|TRBV29-1|13|NA|many
TGCAGCGCCGCGCACCGGGACCGCTATGGCTACACCTTC
CSAAHRDRYGYTF
>TRBJ1-1|TRBV20-1|14|NA|NA
TGCAGTGTTGCCGATGGCCCCGCGAACACTGAAGCTTTCTTT
CSVADGPANTEAFF
>TRBJ1-5|TRBV12-3/TRBV12-4|15|NA|NA
TGTGCCAGCAGTTTAGGGTGGACGGTCGATCAGCCCCAGCATTTT
CASSLGWTVDQPQHF
>TRBJ1-1|TRBV7-9|13|NA|many
TGTGCCAGCAGCTCACAGGGGAACACTGAAGCTTTCTTT
CASSSQGNTEAFF
>TRBJ1-6|TRBV10-3|15|TRBD1|NA
TGTGCCATCAGTGGGGCGGACAGGGACAATTCACCCCTCCACTTT
CAISGADRDNSPLHF
>TRBJ2-7|TRBV9|15|TRBD1|NA
TGTGCCAGCAGCTTGCCCGGGACAGGGGCGGACGAGCAGTACTTC
CASSLPGTGADEQYF
>TRBJ1-1|TRBV6-5|14|NA|once
TGTGCCAGCAGTTACTCGAGTTTGGGGAGAATGACTTTCTTT
CASSYSSLGRMTFF